What follows describes a single T cell receptor (beta chain). What it recognizes is unknown. Donors were healthy Caucasian individuals from Russia aged roughly 6 to 90. This sample was taken from a study of blood T cells in healthy people across ages. General observations from the study: Relative to aged donors, long-lived donors carried more naive CD4+ cells and displayed higher diversity.

CDR1 MNHEY and CDR2 SMNVEV come from the germline V gene (reference sequence). There are 14 residues in the CDR3. Trimming removed 4 bases at V and 5 bases at J, with 11 bases between. With a J-beta primer mix and a sample-barcoded 5' primer, a second PCR ran about 6 to 11 cycles. TCRdb redid the calling of the 5' RACE reads with MiXCR, one entry per CDR3 protein. The table has around 970,000 distinct CDR3 sequences, roughly 51% seen once; the top ten hold about a fifth. The source is a woman between 55 and 75 years old in good health. The chain carries TRBV27 and TRBJ1-4; maybe TRBD1 (5 bases). The sequenced sample was blood. The CDR3 coding sequence is TGTGCCAGCAGTTACGGGGCGGGGAATGAAAAACTGTTTTTT. Protein: CASSYGAGNEKLFF.